What follows is one T cell receptor (beta chain) and its context. Its cognate antigen has yet to be identified. Per-base qualities were not stored, and no clone one base away is much larger. At the DNA level, this CDR3 is encoded by other sequences in the same sample as well. These data come from a study of shared clonotypes between healthy human individuals (dated by TCRdb to 2020 to 2021). As for the study more broadly: Three men and a couple of women, aged 18 to 49 years, made up the cohort. The study deeply sequenced blood TCR repertoires of several healthy adults to estimate repertoire size and the extent of clonotype sharing between individuals. Per donor, leukapheresis produced somewhere between about 0.9 and 10 billion PBMCs. For each donor, CD4 naive and CD4 memory were each given three plates, CD8 naive was given two plates, and CD8 memory was given one plate. To increase sequencing depth and limit assay-specific biases, different laboratories used diverse techniques to prepare libraries and sequence TCR repertoires.

For the CD8 naive samples, CD45RO-negative cells were positively selected for CCR7, yielding a CD45RA+CCR7+ population from which TemRA cells were excluded. Healthy HIV-negative adults with no recently reported acute infections or vaccinations were included as donors. Every donor was a Caucasian adult living in Nashville, Tennessee, USA. After blood collection by leukapheresis, PBMCs were isolated using Ficoll-Histopaque density gradient centrifugation and then cryopreserved in the vapor phase of liquid nitrogen. Analytical flow cytometry was used to check the purity and quantity of every magnetically sorted T cell population. Each sorted fraction had its genomic DNA isolated and then quantified by UV absorbance on a Nanodrop 2000c. What the authors observed across the whole study: Because the study included a small number of donors, the genetic and exposure-history diversity represented was limited. Naive subsets generally had larger estimated clonotype richness than memory subsets. Compared with non-shared clonotypes, the clonotypes found in all four sorted-subset donors had higher generation probabilities. Only blood was sampled, and tissue TCR repertoires likely differ from those in blood. Incomplete sequencing was indicated by rarefaction of sorted-subset datasets, despite the large sequencing depth. Pairwise subsampling led to the expectation that sequencing depth would affect the degree of clonotype sharing among donors. About 5% of naive CD4, 3.5% of naive CD8, roughly 2.5% of memory CD4, and more than 0.35% of memory CD8 clonotypes were shared across several donors.

TCR CDR3 regions were amplified from genomic DNA by multiplex PCR using the deep immunoSEQ assay. Extracted genomic DNA from each cell subset was spread evenly across all wells of several immunoSEQ 96-well plates, with each plate serving as a replicate. For sorted subsets, each replicate PCR was loaded with roughly 0.2 ug genomic DNA, equivalent to some 27,000 T cell genomes. The purified libraries were quantified using a Qubit 3.0 fluorometer, sized with a Bioanalyzer 2100, and then quantified again using the KAPA Library Quantification kit. Every immunoSEQ 96-well plate was sequenced on a dedicated single-read 150-cycle Illumina NextSeq 550 flow cell. In the authors' own workflow: Because only junctional sequences without quality scores were contained in the immunoSEQ output, filtering matching that applied to full-length reads could not be performed. To assign V/J genes and CDR3, sequences were annotated against IMGT germline references using PyIR, a Python wrapper for IgBLAST v1.9. Reads were filtered out if the reads had weak V/J assignments (E-value above 1e-6), no CDR3, stop codons, out-of-frame junctions, or ambiguous translated residues. V3J clonotypes were defined by identical inferred V gene, J gene, and CDR3 amino acid sequence. To compute the percentage overlap between repertoires, the number of shared unique clonotypes was divided by the size of the smaller repertoire. RTK rarefaction, the Chao1 estimator, and Recon v2.1 estimates of unobserved clonotypes were used to assess repertoire richness. OLGA was used to compute generation probabilities for all TCRbeta clonotypes that the gDNA method yielded from a handful of donors. TCRdb provides this immuneACCESS table in a form limited to in-frame rearrangements. Some clones are lacking; in checked studies, under half of them reflect an unresolved V gene, and why the rest are absent is not known. V, J and clone size were drawn from that table, and D and trimming were deduced from the DNA. For this sample there are approximately 1.9 million clones; roughly 95% appear just once. The ten largest make up over 1.5% of the sample.

From a lookup of the germline V gene (reference sequence), CDR1 and CDR2 are MNHEY and SMNVEV. V loses 1 base of germline sequence and J loses 6 bases, and the interval between the two ends is 6 bases. From the cysteine up to the phenylalanine, the CDR3 has a length of 13 residues. Just the 39-base CDR3 DNA is kept, in frame starting at base 1. The receptor's source is a man aged 18 to 29 in good health. Some clones in this sample may be carry-over from other donors' samples. In this chain, TRBV27 is recombined with TRBJ2-2; 5 matching bases give a weak D call of TRBD2. The sequenced sample consisted of naive CD8+ T cells from PBMCs. The sample's cell subset or site label, decoded: CD45RA+CCR7+. The sequenced DNA is TGTGCCAGCAGTTTATTGGGAGCCGGGGAGCTGTTTTTT. It is translated as CASSLLGAGELFF.